This T cell receptor (beta chain) derives from a study of Graves' ophthalmopathy and Graves' hyperthyroidism. Patients with other autoimmune diseases, uncontrolled infections, pregnancy or lactation were excluded. Beta-chain TCR CDR3 regions were amplified from RNA transcripts. Scientists carried out first-round RT-PCR using HTBI primers and then a second-round multiplex PCR. TCRdb re-derived calls from the multiplex PCR reads in MiXCR, one entry per CDR3 protein. The data contain a few hundred thousand distinct CDR3 sequences, over 15% of them singletons. General study points: Ophthalmopathy progression predictions by the model showed nearly 75% specificity and about 68% sensitivity.

At least ten counts were recorded for this clonotype. Its antigen is unidentified. The germline V gene encodes CDR1 SGHAT and CDR2 FQDESV (reference sequence). The CDR3 has 17 residues. V gave up 1 base and J gave up 3 bases, with 18 bases separating them. The TCR was taken from a woman under 30 with stable Graves' hyperthyroidism. V is TRBV11-1 and J is TRBJ1-1, with D uncertain. Sequencing used peripheral blood. CDR3 nucleotides: TGTGCCAGCAGCTTAGATTTCCTCCCAAGTGGGGACACTGAAGCTTTCTTT. Its protein is CASSLDFLPSGDTEAFF.